Listed below are T cell receptor beta chains from one sample, sequenced in a study of cytomegalovirus exposure and HLA in healthy donors. Clones were sequenced by immunoSEQ multiplex PCR, and TCRdb holds only the in-frame ones, with some missing. The table shows some 210,000 clones, with approximately 83% occurring only once. The sample consisted of PBMCs. These receptors all come from a woman in her fifties or sixties in good health and CMV-seropositive. The CDR3 runs from the conserved cysteine through the conserved F or W. D genes are given only for firm matches. Some rows mark clone size as missing; the rest say once, few, many or name a class of expanded clone.

J gene,clone size,V gene,D gene,CDR3 protein,CDR3 DNA
TRBJ2-1,NA,TRBV11-3,NA,CASSFRSGDEQFF,TGTGCCAGCAGCTTTAGGTCGGGGGATGAGCAGTTCTTC
TRBJ1-4,NA,TRBV2,NA,CASRGLDSPSEKLFF,TGTGCCAGCCGTGGTTTGGACAGTCCCTCGGAAAAACTGTTTTTT
TRBJ2-1,few,TRBV6-5,NA,CASSRDSGEQFF,TGTGCCAGCAGTCGCGACAGTGGAGAGCAGTTCTTC
TRBJ2-5,NA,TRBV7-7,NA,CASSLRTDGETQYF,TGTGCCAGCAGCTTAAGGACAGACGGGGAGACCCAGTACTTC
TRBJ2-1,NA,TRBV6-1,NA,CASSERTPYSLYNEQFF,TGTGCCAGCAGTGAAAGGACTCCATATTCTCTCTACAATGAGCAGTTCTTC
TRBJ2-5,NA,TRBV18,TRBD2,CASSRTSGGETQYF,TGTGCCAGCTCACGCACTAGCGGTGGAGAGACCCAGTACTTC
TRBJ2-3,NA,TRBV14,NA,CASSLFRGHGLWYF,TGTGCCAGCAGCCTGTTCAGGGGCCACGGGCTATGGTATTTT
TRBJ2-3,NA,TRBV6-5,TRBD1,CASSADRASTDTQYF,TGTGCCAGCAGCGCGGACAGGGCTAGCACAGATACGCAGTATTTT
TRBJ2-6,NA,TRBV6-5,NA,CASSSAGAGANVLTF,TGTGCCAGCAGTTCCGCAGGGGCTGGGGCCAACGTCCTGACTTTC
TRBJ2-1,NA,TRBV7-9,NA,CASSLDRENRQFF,TGTGCCAGCAGCCTCGACCGCGAAAACAGGCAGTTCTTC
TRBJ1-2,NA,TRBV29-1,NA,CSVNSRGINYGYTF,TGCAGCGTCAACAGCAGGGGTATTAACTATGGCTACACCTTC
TRBJ2-7,NA,TRBV9,TRBD2,CASNPGRGSYEQYF,TGTGCCAGCAATCCAGGGCGGGGGTCCTACGAGCAGTACTTC
TRBJ2-2,NA,TRBV19,NA,CASRWANTGELFF,TGTGCCAGTAGGTGGGCTAACACCGGGGAGCTGTTTTTT
TRBJ1-5,few,TRBV2,NA,CASSGTGDQPQHF,TGTGCCAGCAGTGGAACGGGGGATCAGCCCCAGCATTTT
TRBJ2-5,NA,TRBV5-4,NA,CASSPGHLQETQYF,TGTGCCAGCAGCCCCGGACACCTCCAAGAGACCCAGTACTTC
TRBJ2-1,NA,TRBV6-4,TRBD1,CASSITGDNEQFF,TGTGCCAGCAGTATAACAGGGGACAATGAGCAGTTCTTC
TRBJ1-5,NA,TRBV6-5,NA,CASSYNGDSANQPQHF,TGTGCCAGCAGTTACAATGGTGACAGCGCGAATCAGCCCCAGCATTTT
TRBJ2-7,NA,TRBV5-5,NA,CASSLAQYEQYF,TGTGCCAGCAGCTTGGCTCAGTACGAGCAGTACTTC
TRBJ2-7,NA,TRBV27,NA,CASSLSAGNHEQYF,TGTGCCAGCAGTTTATCGGCCGGGAACCACGAGCAGTACTTC
TRBJ2-5,NA,TRBV7-6,NA,CASSSGQPGETQYF,TGTGCCAGCAGCTCGGGACAACCGGGAGAGACCCAGTACTTC
TRBJ2-2,NA,TRBV18,NA,CASSPQGPDTGELFF,TGTGCCAGCTCACCACAGGGGCCGGACACCGGGGAGCTGTTTTTT
TRBJ2-5,NA,TRBV6-5,NA,CASSPSAATGETQYF,TGTGCCAGCAGTCCCTCGGCGGCTACGGGAGAGACCCAGTACTTC
TRBJ1-1,once,TRBV5-1,NA,CASSAGPGSGTEAFF,TGCGCCAGCAGCGCAGGCCCGGGGTCGGGCACTGAAGCTTTCTTT
TRBJ1-1,NA,TRBV27,NA,CASSTDRVNTEAFF,TGTGCCAGCAGTACGGACAGAGTGAACACTGAAGCTTTCTTT
TRBJ2-3,NA,TRBV5-1,NA,CASSLAQDADTQYF,TGCGCCAGCAGCTTGGCTCAGGATGCAGATACGCAGTATTTT
TRBJ2-7,NA,TRBV5-1,TRBD1,CASSLGPSGQGVMYEQYF,TGCGCCAGCAGCTTGGGACCTTCAGGACAGGGGGTAATGTACGAGCAGTACTTC
TRBJ1-2,NA,TRBV6-5,NA,CASSYRSHENYGYTF,TGTGCCAGCAGTTACAGATCCCACGAGAACTATGGCTACACCTTC
TRBJ1-4,few,TRBV23-1,NA,CASSQDVEEGSTNEKLFF,TGCGCCAGCAGTCAAGATGTAGAAGAGGGATCAACTAATGAAAAACTGTTTTTT
TRBJ1-5,once,TRBV23-1,TRBD1,CASSQPPEGQGSQPQHF,TGCGCCAGCAGTCAACCCCCTGAGGGACAGGGAAGTCAGCCCCAGCATTTT
TRBJ2-7,NA,TRBV15,TRBD1,CATWDRDSGTYEQYF,TGTGCCACCTGGGACCGGGACAGTGGAACCTACGAGCAGTACTTC
TRBJ1-1,NA,TRBV4-3,TRBD1,CASSARGVTEAFF,TGCGCCAGCAGCGCCAGGGGGGTCACTGAAGCTTTCTTT
TRBJ1-2,NA,TRBV21-1,NA,CASSKAGDPNYGYTF,TGTGCCAGCAGCAAAGCGGGAGACCCTAACTATGGCTACACCTTC
TRBJ1-2,NA,TRBV7-2,NA,CASSLWPSRGARYGYTF,TGTGCCAGCAGCTTATGGCCCTCGCGGGGGGCTAGATATGGCTACACCTTC
TRBJ1-5,NA,TRBV29-1,NA,CGGWGGGYSNQPQHF,TGCGGCGGCTGGGGCGGGGGGTATAGCAATCAGCCCCAGCATTTT
TRBJ1-2,NA,TRBV15,NA,CATSRDPRGALGYTF,TGTGCCACCAGCAGAGATCCACGTGGTGCGCTTGGCTACACCTTC
TRBJ1-5,NA,TRBV19,NA,CASSFGPGGQPQHF,TGTGCCAGTAGTTTCGGACCCGGAGGCCAGCCCCAGCATTTT
TRBJ1-5,many,TRBV19,TRBD1,CASSLTLDRGLDQPQHF,TGTGCCAGTAGTCTGACCTTGGACAGGGGGCTGGATCAGCCCCAGCATTTT
TRBJ1-5,once,TRBV30,NA,CAWSVSSDQPQHF,TGTGCCTGGAGTGTTTCCTCCGATCAGCCCCAGCATTTT
TRBJ2-7,NA,TRBV19,TRBD2,CASKPSGGSNYEQYF,TGTGCCAGTAAGCCTAGCGGGGGATCTAACTACGAGCAGTACTTC
TRBJ2-1,NA,TRBV28,TRBD2,CASSSLLAGEYNEQFF,TGTGCCAGCAGTTCACTCCTAGCGGGGGAATACAATGAGCAGTTCTTC
TRBJ1-5,NA,TRBV28,TRBD1,CASRARGQGAVQPQHF,TGTGCCAGCAGAGCACGGGGACAGGGGGCGGTTCAGCCCCAGCATTTT
TRBJ1-3,NA,TRBV7-2,NA,CASSFIQGSGNTIYF,TGTGCCAGCAGCTTCATACAGGGATCTGGAAACACCATATATTTT
TRBJ1-5,NA,TRBV28,NA,CASSETTGSNQPQHF,TGTGCCAGCAGTGAGACAACAGGAAGCAATCAGCCCCAGCATTTT
TRBJ1-1,few,TRBV6-5,NA,CASSYVPDRPLKAFF,TGTGCCAGCAGTTACGTCCCTGACAGGCCCTTAAAAGCTTTCTTT
TRBJ2-1,NA,TRBV7-9,TRBD1,CASSSRQGFRNEQFF,TGTGCCAGCAGTTCCAGACAGGGATTCAGGAATGAGCAGTTCTTC
TRBJ1-6,NA,TRBV4-1,NA,CASSQLTPLGEPLHF,TGCGCCAGCAGCCAATTGACCCCTTTAGGAGAACCCCTCCACTTT
TRBJ2-7,NA,TRBV6-1,NA,CATALVLSYEQYF,TGTGCCACCGCACTCGTACTCTCCTACGAGCAGTACTTC
TRBJ1-1,NA,TRBV30,TRBD1,CAWVQGAGAEAFF,TGTGCCTGGGTACAGGGGGCGGGCGCTGAAGCTTTCTTT
TRBJ2-3,NA,TRBV20-1,NA,CSVSADTQYF,TGCAGCGTATCAGCAGATACGCAGTATTTT
TRBJ1-4,NA,TRBV19,NA,CASSMDPRGLEKLFF,TGTGCCAGTAGTATGGACCCGCGGGGTCTTGAAAAACTGTTTTTT
TRBJ1-6,NA,TRBV9,TRBD1,CASSGSRTGYVNSPLHF,TGTGCCAGCAGCGGATCACGGACAGGGTACGTTAATTCACCCCTCCACTTT
TRBJ1-1,NA,TRBV7-8,TRBD1,CASSQGQGVSTEAFF,TGTGCCAGCAGCCAGGGACAGGGGGTGAGCACTGAAGCTTTCTTT